This T cell receptor beta chain was captured in a study of T cells after yellow fever vaccination. Study-level results: The booster response re-showed most primary clones: around 96% CD4, over 80% CD8.

TCRdb reprocessed the 5' RACE reads with MiXCR, giving one entry per CDR3 protein. The sample lists fewer than 450,000 distinct CDR3 sequences, 3% to 4.5% occurring once. Germline V gene sequence: CDR1 SGDLS, CDR2 YYNGEE. This CDR3 region has 15 residues. Regarding this clonotype: Its antigen remains unidentified. At one of its ends the junction is not consistent with the germline gene, which may arise from a read error.

This chain links TRBV9 with TRBJ2-2; D is possibly TRBD1 (6 bases). This receptor was obtained from a man between 18 and 29 years old who received the YFV17D yellow fever vaccine. The sequencing here drew on PBMCs, taken 5 days after the yellow fever booster vaccination. The CDR3 sequence: CASSVGDQPRQEVFF. DNA of the CDR3: TGTGCCAGCAGCGTAGGCGACCAACCTAGACAGGAGGTGTTTTTT.